Shown below are 8 T cell receptor beta chains from a single sample sequenced in a study of graft-versus-host responses after intestinal transplantation (dated by TCRdb to the early 2020s). Library creation used the immunoSEQ multiplex PCR assay. This is the immuneACCESS table as TCRdb keeps it, with only in-frame sequences that have V and J called. A part of the clones is gone; compared with another copy, unresolved V genes explain less than half, and the rest is unexplained. For this sample there are tens of thousands of clones; 75% to 95% appear just once. The ten most abundant clones make up about 0.38% of the sample. Explained via the paper, the time point label denotes: cells obtained before transplantation from donor or recipient. Their specific antigens are unknown. This specimen was unstimulated CD4+ T cells sorted from spleen or lymph node cells, taken before transplant. The receptors originated from a human donor who was the organ donor for an intestinal transplant.

The chain links TRBV9 to TRBJ1-1; 7 bases align to TRBD1. The CDR3 runs to 17 residues. Germline lookup yields CDR1 SGDLS and CDR2 YYNGEE. V was clipped by 2 bases and J by 6 bases; unmatched bases: 16. The CDR3 DNA reads TGTGCCAGCAGCGTGGGACCCGGGACAGTGTTTTACCCTGAAGCTTTCTTT. It specifies CASSVGPGTVFYPEAFF.

The gene calls are TRBV28 and TRBJ2-3; 8 nucleotides align to TRBD1. V gave up 3 bases and J gave up 4 bases; unmatched junction bases: 12. The CDR3 is 17 amino acids. Per the germline V gene, CDR1 is MDHEN and CDR2 is SYDVKM. The CDR3 DNA is TGTGCCAGCAGTTTGACAGGGGCATCCTCGGTCCCAGATACGCAGTATTTT. Its translation is CASSLTGASSVPDTQYF.

The CDR3 nucleotides are TGTGCCAGCAGCTTAGGACAGGGGGCAGGTGGCTACACCTTC. This encodes CASSLGQGAGGYTF. The chain joins TRBV5-4 to TRBJ1-2; TRBD1 aligns across 11 bases. J lost 7 bases, V lost 2 bases, and 4 bases had no gene match. Germline loops: CDR1 SGHNT, CDR2 YYREEE (reference sequence). This CDR3 spans 14 amino acids.

The table lists this clone with a count of one. In DNA form, the CDR3 reads TGCGCCAGCAGCTTGGGGACAGGGGGCTTTCATAACTATGGCTACACCTTC. Translated: CASSLGTGGFHNYGYTF. The V call is TRBV5-1, the J call TRBJ1-2; 11 nucleotides agree with TRBD1. The CDR3 length is 17 residues. With 0 bases clipped from V and 1 base from J, the junction kept 5 bases outside the gene matches. CDR1 SGHRS and CDR2 YFSETQ come from the germline V gene.

The chain combines TRBV28 with TRBJ1-4; 7 bases fit TRBD1. The ends lost 5 bases at V and 5 bases at J; junction bases unmatched: 8. Germline CDR1 MDHEN, CDR2 SYDVKM. This CDR3 contains 15 residues. The CDR3 loop is CASSTPGTANEKLFF. For the CDR3, the DNA is TGTGCCAGCAGTACCCCCGGGACAGCAAATGAAAAACTGTTTTTT.

The chain has TRBV14 and TRBJ2-7; unclear D gene. V lost 4 bases and J 2 bases, leaving 3 bases between the germline ends. This CDR3 has 11 amino acids. Germline CDR1 is SGHDN and CDR2 is FVKESK. The CDR3 DNA reads as TGTGCCAGCAGCCCAGCCTACGAGCAGTACTTC. The encoded protein is CASSPAYEQYF.

The CDR3 reads CASSPSGTRGETQYF. The DNA for the CDR3 is TGCGCCAGCAGCCCCTCGGGGACTCGGGGGGAGACCCAGTACTTC. The genes are TRBV4-1 and TRBJ2-5, with D possibly matching TRBD2 (6 bases). Trimming stripped 4 bases from V and 5 bases from J, with 17 bases between. Germline loops: CDR1 MGHRA, CDR2 YSYEKL. This CDR3 has 15 amino acids.

This chain links TRBV5-1 with TRBJ2-3; weak D call: TRBD2 (7 bases). Trimming left V 2 bases short and J 4 bases short, with 11 bases between. Germline V gene sequence: CDR1 SGHRS, CDR2 YFSETQ. This CDR3 has 14 amino acids. The CDR3 bases are TGCGCCAGCAGCTTAGGCGGGGGCTCAGATACGCAGTATTTT. Translation gives CASSLGGGSDTQYF.